This is a list of T cell receptor beta chains from one sample in a study of cytomegalovirus exposure and HLA in healthy donors. TCRdb's table, derived via immunoSEQ multiplex PCR, lists solely in-frame clones and lacks some. The sample yields about 160,000 clones, around 85% seen once. Sequenced sample: PBMCs. The source is a woman between 25 and 40 years old in good health and CMV-seronegative. Each CDR3 is given with its conserved first and last residue. The D gene is left open where the match is weak. Part of the rows lack a size; the others show once, few, many or a class for expanded clones.

D	size	J	V	DNA	CDR3
.	.	TRBJ1-1	TRBV7-2	TGTGCCAGCCTTTACCAAATGAACACTGAAGCTTTCTTT	CASLYQMNTEAFF
.	.	TRBJ2-7	TRBV7-9	TGTGCCAGCGGGGGGGCATACGAGCAGTACTTC	CASGGAYEQYF
.	.	TRBJ2-1	TRBV13	TGTGCCAGCAGCCGTCTCTTGGATGAGCAGTTCTTC	CASSRLLDEQFF
TRBD1	.	TRBJ2-1	TRBV6-1	TGTGCCAGCAGTGTGGTGGACAGGGTCTACAATGAGCAGTTCTTC	CASSVVDRVYNEQFF
.	.	TRBJ1-5	TRBV18	TGTGCCAGCTCCCCCGGACCTTCTTGGCTGCCCCAGCATTTT	CASSPGPSWLPQHF
TRBD1	.	TRBJ1-2	TRBV29-1	TGCAGCGTTCTGGGACAGGGGGAAGGCTACACCTTC	CSVLGQGEGYTF
.	.	TRBJ2-5	TRBV9	TGTGCCAGCAGCGTAGCGGGCGGGGGCGGAGAGACCCAGTACTTC	CASSVAGGGGETQYF
.	.	TRBJ2-5	TRBV4-1	TGCGCCAGCAGCCAAGGTTGGTCAGAGACCCAGTACTTC	CASSQGWSETQYF
TRBD1	.	TRBJ2-3	TRBV2	TGTGCCAGCAAACCGGGACCAAGGGGGCCGCAGTATTTT	CASKPGPRGPQYF
.	.	TRBJ1-2	TRBV4-3	TGCGCCAGCAGCCATGACCCCCAGGCTAACTATGGCTACACCTTC	CASSHDPQANYGYTF
.	.	TRBJ2-7	TRBV12-5	TGTGCTAGTGGTTGGCGGGGAGGAGAGCAGTACTTC	CASGWRGGEQYF
.	.	TRBJ2-5	TRBV6-5	TGTGCCAGCAGTTACTTAGGTGGGAACCAAGAGACCCAGTACTTC	CASSYLGGNQETQYF
.	.	TRBJ2-5	TRBV12-2	TGTGCAAGTCGCCTGGCAGGGCCCCTACGGGGAGAGACCCAGTACTTC	CASRLAGPLRGETQYF
TRBD1	few	TRBJ1-1	TRBV6-4	TGTGCCAGCAGTCGGACAGGTCGGACTGAAGCTTTCTTT	CASSRTGRTEAFF
.	once	TRBJ2-2	TRBV6-1	TGTGCCAGCAGTGAACAACGGGAGCTTGGCGGGGAGCTGTTTTTT	CASSEQRELGGELFF
TRBD1	.	TRBJ2-7	TRBV5-5	TGTGCCAGCAGCTCCGGGACAGCGAGCTACTACGAGCAGTACTTC	CASSSGTASYYEQYF
TRBD2	few	TRBJ2-7	TRBV4-3	TGCGCCAGCAGCCTAAAGTCGGGGGGCGAGCAGTACTTC	CASSLKSGGEQYF
.	.	TRBJ1-2	TRBV27	TGTGCCAGCAGTTTAAGGGACGGAAATTTCTATGGCTACACCTTC	CASSLRDGNFYGYTF
.	.	TRBJ2-6	TRBV5-4	TGTGCCAGCAGCTTGGCCGGTAGCTCTGGGGCCAACGTCCTGACTTTC	CASSLAGSSGANVLTF
.	.	TRBJ1-3	TRBV2	TGTGCCAGCAGTGAAGGCCGGACGGGATCTGGAAACACCATATATTTT	CASSEGRTGSGNTIYF
TRBD1	.	TRBJ1-1	TRBV19	TGTGCCAGTAGTATTCGAGGACAGGGAGGTTCGGAAGCTTTCTTT	CASSIRGQGGSEAFF
TRBD2	.	TRBJ2-3	TRBV11-2	TGTGCCAGCAGCTTAACGTGGCGGGAGAGCACAGATACGCAGTATTTT	CASSLTWRESTDTQYF
.	.	TRBJ2-2	TRBV19	TGTGCCAGTAGTACCGCGCGGAACACCGGGGAGCTGTTTTTT	CASSTARNTGELFF
.	.	TRBJ2-3	TRBV11-2	TGTGCCAGCAGCCCCGGTCGGAGCACTAGCACAGATACGCAGTATTTT	CASSPGRSTSTDTQYF
TRBD1	few	TRBJ1-2	TRBV5-4	TGTGCCAGCAGCCATATTGACAGGGGGTATGGCTACACCTTC	CASSHIDRGYGYTF
.	.	TRBJ2-7	TRBV7-2	TGTGCCAGCAGCTTAGCCGTGACGCCTCACGAGCAGTACTTC	CASSLAVTPHEQYF
.	.	TRBJ2-3	TRBV18	TGTGCCAGCTCACCACCCTCCCCCGGCACAGATACGCAGTATTTT	CASSPPSPGTDTQYF
TRBD2	.	TRBJ2-5	TRBV11-2	TGTGCCAGCAGCTTAGCCGGGACTAGCGGGGTCCAAGAGACCCAGTACTTC	CASSLAGTSGVQETQYF
.	.	TRBJ2-3	TRBV7-3	TGTGCCAGCAGCTCTAACTTTGATCTAGGGGATACGCAGTATTTT	CASSSNFDLGDTQYF
TRBD2	.	TRBJ2-7	TRBV4-2	TGTGCCAGCAGCCCCGCCAGAGCGGGAGGGTTCGGGGAGCAGTACTTC	CASSPARAGGFGEQYF
TRBD2	once	TRBJ2-1	TRBV5-4	TGTGCCAGCAGCCCGCTGGGAGGAGGCGGGAGGGCCATCAATGAGCAGTTCTTC	CASSPLGGGGRAINEQFF
TRBD2	.	TRBJ2-1	TRBV27	TGTGCCAGCATGGCCGGGACTAGCGCCTACAATGAGCAGTTCTTC	CASMAGTSAYNEQFF
.	.	TRBJ2-7	TRBV7-8	TGTGCCAGCAGCCTAGGGACAAGGAGCTCCTACGAGCAGTACTTC	CASSLGTRSSYEQYF